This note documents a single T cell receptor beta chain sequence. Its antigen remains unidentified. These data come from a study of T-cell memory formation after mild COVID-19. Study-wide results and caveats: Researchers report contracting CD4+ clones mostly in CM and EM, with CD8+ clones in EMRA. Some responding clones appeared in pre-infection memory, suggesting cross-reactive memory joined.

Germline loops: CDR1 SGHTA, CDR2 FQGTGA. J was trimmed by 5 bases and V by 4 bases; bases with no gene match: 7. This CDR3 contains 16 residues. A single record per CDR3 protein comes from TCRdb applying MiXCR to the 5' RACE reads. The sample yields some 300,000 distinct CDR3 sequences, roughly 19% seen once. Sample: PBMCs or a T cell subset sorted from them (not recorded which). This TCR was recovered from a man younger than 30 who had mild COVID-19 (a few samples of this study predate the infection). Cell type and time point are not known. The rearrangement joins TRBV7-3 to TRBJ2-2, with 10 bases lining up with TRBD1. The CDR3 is CASSSRQGAGTGELFF. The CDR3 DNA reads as TGTGCCAGCAGCTCACGACAGGGGGCCGGGACCGGGGAGCTGTTTTTT.